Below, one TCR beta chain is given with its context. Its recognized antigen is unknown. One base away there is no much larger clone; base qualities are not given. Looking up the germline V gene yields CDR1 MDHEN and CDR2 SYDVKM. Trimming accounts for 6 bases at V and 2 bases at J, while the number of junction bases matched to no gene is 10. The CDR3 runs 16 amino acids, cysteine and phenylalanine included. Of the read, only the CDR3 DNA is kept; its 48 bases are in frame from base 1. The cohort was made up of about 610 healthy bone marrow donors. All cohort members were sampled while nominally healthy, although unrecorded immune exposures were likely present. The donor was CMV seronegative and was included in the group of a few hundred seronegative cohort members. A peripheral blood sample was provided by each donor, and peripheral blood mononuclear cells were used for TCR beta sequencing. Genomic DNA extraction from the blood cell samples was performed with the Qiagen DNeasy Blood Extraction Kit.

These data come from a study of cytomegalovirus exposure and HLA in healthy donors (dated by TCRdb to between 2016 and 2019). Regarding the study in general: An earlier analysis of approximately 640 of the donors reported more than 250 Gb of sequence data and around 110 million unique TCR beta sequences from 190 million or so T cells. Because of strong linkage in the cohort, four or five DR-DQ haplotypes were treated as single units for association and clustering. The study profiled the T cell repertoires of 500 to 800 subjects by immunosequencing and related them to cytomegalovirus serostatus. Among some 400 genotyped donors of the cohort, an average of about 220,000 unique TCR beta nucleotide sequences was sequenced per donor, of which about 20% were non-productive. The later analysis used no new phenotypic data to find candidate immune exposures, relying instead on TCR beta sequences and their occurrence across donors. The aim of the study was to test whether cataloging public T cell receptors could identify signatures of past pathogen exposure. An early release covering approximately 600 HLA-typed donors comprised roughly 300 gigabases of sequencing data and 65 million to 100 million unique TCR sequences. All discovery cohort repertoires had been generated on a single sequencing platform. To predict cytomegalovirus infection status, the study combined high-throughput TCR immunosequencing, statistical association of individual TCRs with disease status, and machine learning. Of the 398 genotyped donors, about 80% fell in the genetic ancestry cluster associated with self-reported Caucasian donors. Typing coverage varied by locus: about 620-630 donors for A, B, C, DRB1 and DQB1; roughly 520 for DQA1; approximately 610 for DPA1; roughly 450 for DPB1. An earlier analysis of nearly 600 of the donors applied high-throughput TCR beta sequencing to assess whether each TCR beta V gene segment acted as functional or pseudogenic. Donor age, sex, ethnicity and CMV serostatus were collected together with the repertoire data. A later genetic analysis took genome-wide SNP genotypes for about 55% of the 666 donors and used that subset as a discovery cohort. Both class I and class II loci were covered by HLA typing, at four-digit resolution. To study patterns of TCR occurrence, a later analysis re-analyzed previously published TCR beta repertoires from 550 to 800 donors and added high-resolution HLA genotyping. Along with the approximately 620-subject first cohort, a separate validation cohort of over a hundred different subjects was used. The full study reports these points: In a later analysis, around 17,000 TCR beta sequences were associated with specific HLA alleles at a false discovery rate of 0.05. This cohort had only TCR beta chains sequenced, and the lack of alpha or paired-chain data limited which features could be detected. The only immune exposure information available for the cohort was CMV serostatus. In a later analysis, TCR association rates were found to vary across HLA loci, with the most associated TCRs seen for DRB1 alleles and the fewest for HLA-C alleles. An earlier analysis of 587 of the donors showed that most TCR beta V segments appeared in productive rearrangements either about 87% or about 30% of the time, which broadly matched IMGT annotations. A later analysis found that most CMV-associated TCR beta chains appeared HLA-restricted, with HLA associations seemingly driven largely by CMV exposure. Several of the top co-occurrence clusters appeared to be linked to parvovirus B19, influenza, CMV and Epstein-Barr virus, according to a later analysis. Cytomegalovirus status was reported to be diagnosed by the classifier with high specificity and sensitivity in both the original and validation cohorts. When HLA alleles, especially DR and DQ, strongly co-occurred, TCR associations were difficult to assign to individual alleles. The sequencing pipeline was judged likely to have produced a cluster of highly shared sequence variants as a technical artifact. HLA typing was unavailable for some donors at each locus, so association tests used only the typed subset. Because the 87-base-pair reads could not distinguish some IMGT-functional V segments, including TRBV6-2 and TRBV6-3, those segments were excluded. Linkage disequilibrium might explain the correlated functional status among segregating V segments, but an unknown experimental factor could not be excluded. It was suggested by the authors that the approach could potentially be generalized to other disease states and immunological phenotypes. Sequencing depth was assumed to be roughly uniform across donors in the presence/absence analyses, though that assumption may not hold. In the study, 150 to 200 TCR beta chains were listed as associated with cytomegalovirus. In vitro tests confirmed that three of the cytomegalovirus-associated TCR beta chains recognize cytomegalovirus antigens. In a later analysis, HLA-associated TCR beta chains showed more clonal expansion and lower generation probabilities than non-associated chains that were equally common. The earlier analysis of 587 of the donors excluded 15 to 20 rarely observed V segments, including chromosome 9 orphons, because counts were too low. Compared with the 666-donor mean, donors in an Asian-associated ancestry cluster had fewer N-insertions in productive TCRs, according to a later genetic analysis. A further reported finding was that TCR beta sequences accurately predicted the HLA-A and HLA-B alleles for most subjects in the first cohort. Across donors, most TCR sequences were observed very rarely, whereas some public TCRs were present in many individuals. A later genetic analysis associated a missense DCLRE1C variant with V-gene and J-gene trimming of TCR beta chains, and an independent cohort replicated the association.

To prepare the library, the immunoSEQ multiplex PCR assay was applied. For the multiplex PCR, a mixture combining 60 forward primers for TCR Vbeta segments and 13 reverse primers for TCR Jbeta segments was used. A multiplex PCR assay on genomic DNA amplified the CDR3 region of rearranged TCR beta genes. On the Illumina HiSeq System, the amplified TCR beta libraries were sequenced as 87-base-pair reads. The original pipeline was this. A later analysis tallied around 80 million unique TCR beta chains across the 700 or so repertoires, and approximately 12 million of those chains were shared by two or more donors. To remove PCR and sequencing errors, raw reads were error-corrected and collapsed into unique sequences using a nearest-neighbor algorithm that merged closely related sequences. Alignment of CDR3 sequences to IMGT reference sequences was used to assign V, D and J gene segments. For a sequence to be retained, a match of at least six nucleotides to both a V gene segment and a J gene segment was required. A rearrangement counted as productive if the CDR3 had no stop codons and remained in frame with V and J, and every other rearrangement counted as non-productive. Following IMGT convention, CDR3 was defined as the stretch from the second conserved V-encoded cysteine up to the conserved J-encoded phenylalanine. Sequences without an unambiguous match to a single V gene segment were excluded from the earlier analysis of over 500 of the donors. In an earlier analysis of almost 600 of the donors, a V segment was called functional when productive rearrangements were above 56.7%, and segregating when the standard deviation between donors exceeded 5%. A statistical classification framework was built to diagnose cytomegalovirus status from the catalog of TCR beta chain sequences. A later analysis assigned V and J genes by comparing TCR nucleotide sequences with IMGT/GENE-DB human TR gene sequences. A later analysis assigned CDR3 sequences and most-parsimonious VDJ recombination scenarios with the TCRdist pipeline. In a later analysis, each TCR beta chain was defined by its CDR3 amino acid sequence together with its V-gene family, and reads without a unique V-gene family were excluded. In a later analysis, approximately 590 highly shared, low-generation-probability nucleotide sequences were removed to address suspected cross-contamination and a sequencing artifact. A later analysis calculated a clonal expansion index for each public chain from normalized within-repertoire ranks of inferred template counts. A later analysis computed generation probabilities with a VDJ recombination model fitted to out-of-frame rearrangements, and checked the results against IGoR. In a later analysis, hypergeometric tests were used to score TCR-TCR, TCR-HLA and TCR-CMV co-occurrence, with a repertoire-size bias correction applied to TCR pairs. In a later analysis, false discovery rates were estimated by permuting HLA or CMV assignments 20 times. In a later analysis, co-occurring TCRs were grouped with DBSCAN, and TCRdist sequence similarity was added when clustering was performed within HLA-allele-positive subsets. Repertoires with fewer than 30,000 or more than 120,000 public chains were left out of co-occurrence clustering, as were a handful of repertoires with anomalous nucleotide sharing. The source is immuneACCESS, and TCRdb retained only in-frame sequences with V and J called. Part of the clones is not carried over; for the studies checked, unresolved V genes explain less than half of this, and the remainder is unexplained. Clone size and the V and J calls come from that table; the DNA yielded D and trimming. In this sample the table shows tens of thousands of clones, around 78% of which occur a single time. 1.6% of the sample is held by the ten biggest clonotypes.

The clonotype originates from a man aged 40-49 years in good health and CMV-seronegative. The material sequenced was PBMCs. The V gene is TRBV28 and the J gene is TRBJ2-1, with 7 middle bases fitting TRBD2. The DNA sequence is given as TGTGCCAGCAGAACGGGAGGCGGTGGCGCCTACAATGAGCAGTTCTTC. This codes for CASRTGGGGAYNEQFF.